This entry describes one TCR beta chain. This clonotype was detected only once. Its recognized antigen is unknown. The record has no base qualities; no much larger clone is one base away. A read on its own is weak evidence. V was cut back by 6 bases and J by 0 bases, leaving a gap of 12 bases between them. From cysteine to phenylalanine, the CDR3 is 16 amino acids long. Just CDR3 DNA is preserved here, 48 bases in frame from base 1. The germline V gene supplies CDR1 MNHEY and CDR2 SVGEGT. These data come from a study of T cell repertoires in cytomegalovirus infection (dated by TCRdb to between 2018 and 2021). The study in broad terms: The peptide stimulations were aimed at well-studied HLA-B-restricted epitopes as well as recently identified HLA-C-restricted CMV epitopes, whose presentation resists viral immunomodulation. Because public TCR beta signatures pointed to carriage of CMV infection together with the matching HLA type, the HLA type of each donor mattered for the analysis.

Read against the paper, the sample's treatment or condition label means: in vitro stimulation with specific CMV peptide epitopes to enrich CMV-specific T cells. TCRdb names Illumina HiSeq 1500 as the instrument used. TCRdb reprocessed the public reads (quality trimming at Q25 with fastp, clone calling with MiXCR) and kept in-frame beta chains. Rows matching on CDR3 protein sequence are summarized as one entry with the most common DNA and genes. For this sample there are about 920,000 distinct CDR3 sequences; roughly 31% appear just once. The leading ten clones occupy over 12% of the sample. The paper as a whole reports these results and caveats: The ex vivo response was dominated by HLA-C-restricted CMV-specific TCR beta clonotypes, which also provided the single most frequent clonotype in two of eight donors. Carriers of CMV infection plus the relevant HLA type were discriminated by the cumulative frequency of public TCR beta family members in the study cohort and in an independent approximately 400-donor cohort.

Sequences were derived from cultured CD8+ T cells from PBMCs, sampled from culture after CMV antigen stimulation. This chain joins TRBV6-2 or TRBV6-3 to TRBJ2-6, with no reliable assignment of the D segment. This clonotype was sampled from a human donor in good health (CMV status not recorded). Some clones in this sample may be carry-over from other donors' samples. The CDR3 loop reads CASSVLVTSGANVLTF. The sequence in DNA is TGTGCCAGCAGCGTACTTGTGACCTCTGGGGCCAACGTCCTGACTTTC.